The present entry profiles one T cell receptor (beta chain) with its context. As yet, its antigen is unknown. There are 13 residues in the CDR3. Losses at the gene ends were 6 bases for V and 6 bases for J; bases not matched to a gene: 9. The germline V gene encodes CDR1 SQVTM and CDR2 ANQGSEA. Sorting produced populations that all topped 98% purity. These data belong to a study of beta chain features in type 1 diabetes. Study background: Age, gender, cell numbers and subset yield matched between patients and controls.

General observations from the study: Shortening of TCRB CDR3s, moderate but significant, appeared in all four CD4+ subsets of Type 1 diabetes patients.

Reverse transcription of all isolated RNA meant that expressed TCRB transcripts were sequenced. The repertoire was sequenced with immunoSEQ multiplex PCR; TCRdb's copy has only in-frame clones and lacks some. Of 550,000 to 850,000 clones listed, around an eighth are singletons. The sequence derives from a young man with type 1 diabetes. Sequencing used naive CD4+ T cells from blood. The chain links TRBV29-1 to TRBJ1-1; TRBD1 agrees at 8 bases. CDR3 in amino acids: CSVLPRGLAEAFF. The CDR3 DNA reads as TGCAGCGTCCTACCCAGGGGGCTCGCTGAAGCTTTCTTT.